This T cell receptor beta chain was captured in a study of cytomegalovirus exposure and HLA in healthy donors. The CDR3 runs to 15 residues. Germline CDR1 reads MNHNS; CDR2 reads SASEGT. The V gene lost 6 bases and the J gene lost 6 bases, with 18 bases spanning the gap. PCR employed 60 Vbeta and 13 Jbeta primers. Data came from immunoSEQ multiplex PCR; TCRdb stores just in-frame clones and leaves some out. This sample contains roughly 100,000 clones. The clonotype originates from a man in his forties in good health and CMV-seronegative. The specimen sequenced was PBMCs. The V call is TRBV6-1, the J call TRBJ2-1, with a tentative D call TRBD2 (7 bases). The CDR3 protein is CASRTGGPPSNEQFF. CDR3 DNA: TGTGCCAGCAGAACCGGGGGGCCCCCCTCCAATGAGCAGTTCTTC.